This T cell receptor beta chain comes out of a study of cytomegalovirus exposure and HLA in healthy donors. CDR1 and CDR2 (germline): PRHDT, FYEKMQ (reference sequence). With 7 bases removed from V and 0 bases from J, the gap between germline ends came to 13 bases. The CDR3 is 15 amino acids. As regards this clone: What it binds is not known.

Study-wide points: The study put some 150 TCR beta chains on its list as cytomegalovirus-associated.

13 Jbeta primers and 60 Vbeta primers were used for the PCR. Assay used: immunoSEQ multiplex PCR; TCRdb lists only in-frame clones, some missing. The repertoire holds about 240,000 clones, around 80% seen once, with about 0.45% in the top ten. The sequencing input was PBMCs. This TCR derives from a boy aged 5-17 years in good health and CMV-seronegative. This rearrangement joins TRBV13 to TRBJ1-3; maybe TRBD1 (5 bases). CDR3 in DNA: TGTGCCAGCACCTTCGCAGGGATCTCTGGAAACACCATATATTTT. Amino acids: CASTFAGISGNTIYF.